Listed below are T cell receptor beta chains from one sample, sequenced in a study of T cells in Graves' hyperthyroidism and ophthalmopathy. One entry per CDR3 protein results from TCRdb running MiXCR on the multiplex PCR reads. The table lists a few hundred thousand distinct CDR3 sequences, just under 15% of them singletons. The specimen sequenced was blood. The receptors originated from a woman between 25 and 40 years old with Graves' hyperthyroidism. The CDR3 runs from the conserved cysteine through the conserved F or W. The D gene is left open where the match is weak.

NA	TRBV11-2	TRBJ2-1	CASRESTGAGGANNEQFF
NA	TRBV18	TRBJ1-6	CASSPGTWDSPLHF
NA	TRBV11-3	TRBJ1-1	CASSAQVFGTEAFF
TRBD2	TRBV10-3	TRBJ2-7	CATRDYYEQYF
NA	TRBV28	TRBJ1-6	CASKFSSYNSPLHF
NA	TRBV6-5	TRBJ1-5	CASSYGGRARYSNQPQHF
NA	TRBV7-9	TRBJ1-3	CASSLLDSGNTIYF
NA	TRBV6-1	TRBJ1-1	CASIKGTTEAFF
TRBD2	TRBV10-3	TRBJ2-2	CATARELAGVRTGELFF
NA	TRBV4-2	TRBJ2-7	CASSQPSGYDEQYF
TRBD2	TRBV6-1	TRBJ2-3	CASRGLAGGDTQYF